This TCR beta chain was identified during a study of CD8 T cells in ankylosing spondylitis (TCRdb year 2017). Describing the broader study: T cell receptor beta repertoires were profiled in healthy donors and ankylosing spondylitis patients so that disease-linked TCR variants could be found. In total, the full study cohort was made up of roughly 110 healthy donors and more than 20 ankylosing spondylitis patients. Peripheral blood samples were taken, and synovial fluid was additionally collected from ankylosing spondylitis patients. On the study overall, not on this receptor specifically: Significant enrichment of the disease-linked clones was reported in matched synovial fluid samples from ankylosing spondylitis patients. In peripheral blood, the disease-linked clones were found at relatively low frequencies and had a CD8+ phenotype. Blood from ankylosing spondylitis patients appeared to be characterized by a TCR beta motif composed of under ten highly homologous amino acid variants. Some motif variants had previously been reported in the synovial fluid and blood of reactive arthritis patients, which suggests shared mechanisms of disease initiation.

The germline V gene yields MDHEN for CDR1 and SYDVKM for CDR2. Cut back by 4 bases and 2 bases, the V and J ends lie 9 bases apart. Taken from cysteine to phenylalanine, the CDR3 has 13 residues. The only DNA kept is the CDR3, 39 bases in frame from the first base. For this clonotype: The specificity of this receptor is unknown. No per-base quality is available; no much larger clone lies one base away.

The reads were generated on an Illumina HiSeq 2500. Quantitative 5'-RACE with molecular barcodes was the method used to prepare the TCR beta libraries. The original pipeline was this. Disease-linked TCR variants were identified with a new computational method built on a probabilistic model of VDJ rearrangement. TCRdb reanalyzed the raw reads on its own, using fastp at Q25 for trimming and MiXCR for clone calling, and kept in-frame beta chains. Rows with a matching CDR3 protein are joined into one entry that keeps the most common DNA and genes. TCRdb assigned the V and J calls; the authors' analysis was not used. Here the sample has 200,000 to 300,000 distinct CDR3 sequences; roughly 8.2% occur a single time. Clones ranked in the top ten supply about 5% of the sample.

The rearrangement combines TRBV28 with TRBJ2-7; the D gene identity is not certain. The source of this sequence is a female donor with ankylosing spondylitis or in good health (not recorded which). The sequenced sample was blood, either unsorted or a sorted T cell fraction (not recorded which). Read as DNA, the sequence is TGTGCCAGCAGTTCCTCCATGACCTACGAGCAGTACTTC. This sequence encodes CASSSSMTYEQYF.